The 11 T cell receptor beta chains given below trace back to one sample, sequenced in a study of cytomegalovirus exposure and HLA in healthy donors. Vbeta (60) and Jbeta (13) primers were used in the PCR. TCRdb keeps only in-frame clones here, not all; method: immunoSEQ multiplex PCR. The data contain under 150,000 clones, over 60% of them singletons. Sequencing was done on a sample of PBMCs. The source of these receptors is a human donor in good health.

The chain combines TRBV19 with TRBJ2-3, with D perhaps matching TRBD2 (6 bases). Trimming removed 4 bases from V and 3 bases from J, with 20 bases in between. Germline CDR1 reads LNHDA; CDR2 reads SQIVND (reference sequence). The CDR3 has 17 residues. CDR3 amino acids: CASSRGTPFGGTDTQYF. CDR3 in DNA: TGTGCCAGTAGTAGGGGGACTCCTTTTGGTGGAACAGATACGCAGTATTTT. The full variable domain, with the rest looked up from reference TRBV19 and TRBJ2-3, is DGGITQSPKYLFRKEGQNVTLSCEQNLNHDAMYWYRQDPGQGLRLIYYSQIVNDFQKGDIAEGYSVSREKKESFPLTVTSAQKNPTAFYLCASSRGTPFGGTDTQYFGPGTRLTVL.

The rearrangement uses TRBV7-6 and TRBJ2-5; D remains unclear. V lost 4 bases to trimming and J lost 5 bases, with 8 bases between them. The germline gives CDR1 SGHVS, CDR2 FNYEAQ. The CDR3 runs 12 residues. CDR3 in amino acids: CASSSREETQYF. CDR3 in DNA: TGTGCCAGCAGCTCCCGAGAGGAGACCCAGTACTTC. The full variable domain, completed using reference TRBV7-6 and TRBJ2-5, is GAGVSQSPRYKVTKRGQDVALRCDPISGHVSLYWYRQALGQGPEFLTYFNYEAQQDKSGLPNDRFSAERPEGSISTLTIQRTEQRDSAMYRCASSSREETQYFGPGTRLLVL.

This clone appeared a few times. V usage is TRBV7-9 and J usage is TRBJ2-3; 9 bases are shared with TRBD2. Germline-derived CDR1 and CDR2 are SEHNR and FQNEAQ (reference sequence). This CDR3 spans 16 amino acids. J lost 4 bases, V lost 3 bases, and 8 bases had no gene match. CDR3: CASSFGGGRAADTQYF. The CDR3 DNA is TGTGCCAGCAGCTTCGGGGGCGGGAGGGCTGCAGATACGCAGTATTTT.

The genes are TRBV19 and TRBJ2-7; 9 nucleotides match TRBD1. Germline lookup yields CDR1 LNHDA and CDR2 SQIVND (reference sequence). V was clipped by 3 bases and J by 3 bases; unmatched bases: 9. This CDR3 comprises 16 residues. CDR3 in amino acids: CASSIRGQGPVYEQYF. As DNA, the CDR3 is TGTGCCAGTAGTATCCGGGGACAGGGACCTGTCTACGAGCAGTACTTC.

V is TRBV9 and J is TRBJ1-6; 8 nucleotides match TRBD1. V trimming: 4 bases; J trimming: 5 bases; junction bases outside the gene matches: 5. This CDR3 spans 15 amino acids. Germline CDR1 reads SGDLS; CDR2 reads YYNGEE. Here the CDR3 DNA reads TGTGCCAGCAGCCCCGACAGGGGAAATAATTCACCCCTCCACTTT. This codes for CASSPDRGNNSPLHF. The entire variable domain, with the rest obtained from reference TRBV9 and TRBJ1-6, is as follows: DSGVTQTPKHLITATGQRVTLRCSPRSGDLSVYWYQQSLDQGLQFLIQYYNGEERAKGNILERFSAQQFPDLHSELNLSSLELGDSALYFCASSPDRGNNSPLHFGNGTRLTVT.

This chain links TRBV5-1 with TRBJ2-7; 8 bases fit TRBD1. Germline-derived CDR1 and CDR2 are SGHRS and YFSETQ. V trimming: 4 bases; J trimming: 0 bases; junction bases outside the gene matches: 6. This CDR3 is built from 15 residues. CDR3 nucleotide sequence: TGCGCCAGCAGCGTAAGGACAGGGATCTCCTACGAGCAGTACTTC. Amino acid sequence: CASSVRTGISYEQYF.

For this clone: Germline and junction disagree at one end, which may indicate a read error. The V gene is TRBV7-2, the J gene TRBJ2-1; 12 positions match TRBD2. CDR1 SGHTA and CDR2 FQGNSA come from the germline V gene. The CDR3 sequence is 16 residues long. The DNA for the CDR3 is TGTGCCAGCAGTTTAGACAGACTAGCGGGAGTTAGGGAGCAGTTCTTC. Protein sequence: CASSLDRLAGVREQFF.

The chain has TRBV9 and TRBJ1-5, with D maybe TRBD1 (5 bases). Per the germline V gene, CDR1 is SGDLS and CDR2 is YYNGEE. V was cut by 2 bases and J by 8 bases, with 11 bases left in between. CDR3 length equals 13 residues. Here the CDR3 DNA reads TGTGCCAGCAGCGTCCAGGGATGGGAGCCCCAGCATTTT. This codes for CASSVQGWEPQHF. The full variable domain, its missing parts supplied by reference TRBV9 and TRBJ1-5, is DSGVTQTPKHLITATGQRVTLRCSPRSGDLSVYWYQQSLDQGLQFLIQYYNGEERAKGNILERFSAQQFPDLHSELNLSSLELGDSALYFCASSVQGWEPQHFGDGTRLSIL.

V and J are TRBV9 and TRBJ1-2, with 8 bases aligning to TRBD1. Germline CDR1 and CDR2: SGDLS and YYNGEE. V was clipped by 0 bases and J by 2 bases; unmatched bases: 6. The CDR3 has 16 residues. CDR3 region: CASSVDRQGPNYGYTF. The CDR3 DNA sequence: TGTGCCAGCAGCGTAGATAGACAGGGGCCAAACTATGGCTACACCTTC.

The chain uses TRBV30 and TRBJ1-5, with 7 bases aligning to TRBD1. CDR3 length: 15 amino acids. The germline gives CDR1 GTSNPN, CDR2 SVGIG (reference sequence). V dropped 1 base and J dropped 4; count of bases not matched to a gene: 7. The CDR3 loop reads CAWSEGGSLNQPQHF. CDR3 nucleotide sequence: TGTGCCTGGAGTGAAGGGGGCAGTTTAAATCAGCCCCAGCATTTT.

The J gene is TRBJ1-5, the V gene TRBV5-4; D is ambiguous. Trimming took off 4 bases at V and 2 bases at J, with 10 bases between the two ends. The CDR3 sequence is 14 residues long. Germline values: CDR1 SGHNT, CDR2 YYREEE (reference sequence). CDR3 residues: CASSTGRGNQPQHF. CDR3 coding DNA: TGTGCCAGCAGCACCGGTCGGGGCAATCAGCCCCAGCATTTT.